This T cell receptor (beta chain) emerged from a study of shared clonotypes between healthy human individuals. General study findings and limits: Blood alone was sampled, and tissue repertoires likely differ.

Germline V gene sequence: CDR1 SGHTS, CDR2 YDEGEE. V lost 5 bases and J 2 bases, leaving 17 bases between the germline ends. CDR3 length: 15 residues. Sequencing used immunoSEQ multiplex PCR; TCRdb keeps in-frame clones, though not all of them. The sample consists of 400,000 to 500,000 clones, about 79% of them appearing once. Of note for this clone: Its antigen is as yet unknown. A read error is likely here: a far larger clone is one base away.

Sequences were obtained from PBMCs. V gene TRBV5-8 combines with J gene TRBJ2-7; no clear D gene. The TCR originated in a woman aged 40 to 55 in good health. Some clones in this sample may be carry-over from other donors' samples. The CDR3 here is CASSFLRHSPYEQYF. The CDR3 bases are TGTGCCAGCAGTTTCCTCCGCCACTCACCCTACGAGCAGTACTTC. Complete variable domain (other parts from reference TRBV5-8 and TRBJ2-7): EAGVTQSPTHLIKTRGQQATLRCSPISGHTSVYWYQQALGLGLQFLLWYDEGEERNRGNFPPRFSGRQFPNYSSELNVNALELEDSALYLCASSFLRHSPYEQYFGPGTRLTVT.